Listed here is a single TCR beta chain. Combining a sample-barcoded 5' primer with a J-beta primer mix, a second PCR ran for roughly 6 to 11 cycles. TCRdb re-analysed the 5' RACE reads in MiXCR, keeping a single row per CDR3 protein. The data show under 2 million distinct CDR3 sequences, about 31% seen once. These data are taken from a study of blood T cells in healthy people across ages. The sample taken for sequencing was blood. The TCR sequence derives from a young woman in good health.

CDR3 DNA sequence: TGTGCCTGGGATAACTATAGAGCGGGAAAAGAGACCCAGTACTTC. It yields the protein CAWDNYRAGKETQYF. The rearrangement links TRBV30 to TRBJ2-7; 7 positions match TRBD2. The J call may be wrong; the DNA end is better matched by TRBJ2-5. Germline CDR1 is GTSNPN and CDR2 is SVGIG (reference sequence). The CDR3 is made up of 15 amino acids.